These T cell receptor beta chains were read from a single sample in a study of blood T cell repertoires in COVID-19. The protocol was immunoSEQ multiplex PCR, while the TCRdb copy is restricted to in-frame clones and leaves out a portion. The profile shows 250,000 to 350,000 clones, roughly 87% of them singletons. Sequenced sample: PBMCs or T cells enriched from blood (not recorded which). These receptors all come from a woman aged 40 to 49 who had recovered from COVID-19. Each CDR3 is given with its conserved first and last residue. Each record gives: J gene, D gene, V gene, clone size, CDR3 protein, CDR3 DNA. D genes are given only for firm matches. Size is stated for part of the rows, as once, few or many counts, or as a class when the clone is expanded.

j_call: TRBJ1-2
d_call: NA
v_call: TRBV7-8
clone_size: NA
cdr3_aa: CASSFSPAGYGYTF
cdr3_nt: TGTGCCAGCAGCTTTTCCCCCGCGGGCTATGGCTACACCTTC

j_call: TRBJ2-1
d_call: TRBD1
v_call: TRBV5-1
clone_size: NA
cdr3_aa: CASSSLTGGPFMSSYNEQFF
cdr3_nt: TGCGCCAGCAGCTCCCTCACAGGGGGCCCCTTTATGAGCTCCTACAATGAGCAGTTCTTC

j_call: TRBJ2-5
d_call: TRBD2
v_call: TRBV11-1
clone_size: NA
cdr3_aa: CASSPLAGGPETQYF
cdr3_nt: TGTGCCAGCAGCCCCCTAGCGGGAGGGCCAGAGACCCAGTACTTC

j_call: TRBJ2-2
d_call: NA
v_call: TRBV11-2
clone_size: NA
cdr3_aa: CASSPQTVNTGELFF
cdr3_nt: TGTGCCAGCAGCCCCCAGACAGTGAACACCGGGGAGCTGTTTTTT

j_call: TRBJ2-7
d_call: TRBD2
v_call: TRBV12-3/TRBV12-4
clone_size: few
cdr3_aa: CASSLVPREALHF
cdr3_nt: TGTGCCAGCAGTTTGGTCCCCCGGGAGGCCCTACACTTC

j_call: TRBJ1-3
d_call: NA
v_call: TRBV24-1
clone_size: NA
cdr3_aa: CATSEMTALKANTIYF
cdr3_nt: TGTGCCACCAGTGAGATGACAGCGCTAAAAGCCAACACCATATATTTT

j_call: TRBJ2-1
d_call: TRBD2
v_call: TRBV20-1
clone_size: NA
cdr3_aa: CSASSGTRVPDEQFF
cdr3_nt: TGCAGTGCTAGTTCCGGGACTAGGGTTCCCGATGAGCAGTTCTTC

j_call: TRBJ1-2
d_call: NA
v_call: TRBV7-9
clone_size: NA
cdr3_aa: CASSPGRDNRHGYTF
cdr3_nt: TGTGCCAGCAGCCCTGGCCGGGACAATCGGCATGGCTACACCTTC

j_call: TRBJ1-2
d_call: NA
v_call: TRBV2
clone_size: once
cdr3_aa: CASSERDWIYGYTF
cdr3_nt: TGTGCCAGCAGTGAAAGAGACTGGATTTATGGCTACACCTTC

j_call: TRBJ2-1
d_call: TRBD1
v_call: TRBV11-3
clone_size: few
cdr3_aa: CASSLGQGDLYEQFF
cdr3_nt: TGTGCCAGCAGCTTAGGGCAGGGGGATCTATATGAGCAGTTCTTC

j_call: TRBJ2-5
d_call: TRBD1
v_call: TRBV5-1
clone_size: once
cdr3_aa: CASSLGQARETQYF
cdr3_nt: TGCGCCAGCAGCTTAGGACAGGCGAGGGAGACCCAGTACTTC

j_call: TRBJ2-1
d_call: TRBD2
v_call: TRBV15
clone_size: NA
cdr3_aa: CATSRDRGVPYNEQFF
cdr3_nt: TGTGCCACCAGCAGAGATCGGGGGGTCCCCTACAATGAGCAGTTCTTC

j_call: TRBJ1-5
d_call: NA
v_call: TRBV28
clone_size: NA
cdr3_aa: CASRQGQYSNQPQHF
cdr3_nt: TGTGCCAGCAGGCAAGGACAGTATAGCAATCAGCCCCAGCATTTT

j_call: TRBJ2-7
d_call: NA
v_call: TRBV6-6
clone_size: NA
cdr3_aa: CASSPQRTYEQYF
cdr3_nt: TGTGCCAGCAGTCCCCAGCGTACCTACGAGCAGTACTTC

j_call: TRBJ2-7
d_call: TRBD2
v_call: TRBV7-2
clone_size: NA
cdr3_aa: CASSRTSGIRGYEQYF
cdr3_nt: TGTGCCAGCAGCCGGACTAGCGGGATTCGCGGGTACGAGCAGTACTTC

j_call: TRBJ1-4
d_call: NA
v_call: TRBV19
clone_size: NA
cdr3_aa: CATRNLGHDEKLFF
cdr3_nt: TGTGCCACCCGGAATCTAGGACACGATGAAAAACTGTTTTTT

j_call: TRBJ2-1
d_call: TRBD1
v_call: TRBV5-1
clone_size: NA
cdr3_aa: CASRPETGNNEQFF
cdr3_nt: TGCGCCAGCCGACCCGAGACAGGGAACAATGAGCAGTTCTTC

j_call: TRBJ1-5
d_call: TRBD1
v_call: TRBV6-1
clone_size: NA
cdr3_aa: CASSAAGQASFNQPQHF
cdr3_nt: TGTGCCAGCAGTGCCGCCGGACAGGCTTCTTTCAATCAGCCCCAGCATTTT

j_call: TRBJ2-7
d_call: TRBD1
v_call: TRBV5-1
clone_size: NA
cdr3_aa: CASSFETGNPEQYF
cdr3_nt: TGCGCCAGCAGCTTTGAGACAGGGAACCCCGAGCAGTACTTC

j_call: TRBJ2-7
d_call: NA
v_call: TRBV6-2/TRBV6-3
clone_size: few
cdr3_aa: CASSFLSYEQYF
cdr3_nt: TGTGCCAGCAGTTTTCTCTCCTACGAGCAGTACTTC

j_call: TRBJ1-5
d_call: NA
v_call: TRBV27
clone_size: NA
cdr3_aa: CASSLFSNQPQHF
cdr3_nt: TGTGCCAGCAGCCTCTTTAGCAATCAGCCCCAGCATTTT

j_call: TRBJ1-1
d_call: NA
v_call: TRBV2
clone_size: NA
cdr3_aa: CASSSSLGGGAGAFF
cdr3_nt: TGTGCCAGCAGTTCCTCCCTCGGAGGAGGAGCCGGCGCTTTCTTT